The 5 T cell receptor beta chains in this list originate from one sample, sequenced in a study of cytomegalovirus exposure and HLA in healthy donors. It was with 60 Vbeta and 13 Jbeta primers that the PCR ran. Produced via immunoSEQ multiplex PCR; TCRdb's table is partial and in-frame only. The sample comprises around 90,000 clones, roughly four fifths of which are singletons, and under 0.75% rests with the top ten. The sample was PBMCs. The receptors were sampled from a man aged 25 to 40 in good health and CMV-seronegative.

The CDR3 protein is CASSPDRVSYEQYF. The DNA for the CDR3 is TGTGCCAGCTCACCGGACAGGGTTTCCTACGAGCAGTACTTC. This sequence joins TRBV18 and TRBJ2-7; TRBD1 matches 8 bases. The CDR3 loop spans 14 amino acids. V lost 3 bases, J lost 1 base, and 2 bases stayed unmatched. The germline gives CDR1 KGHSH, CDR2 LQKENI. The full variable domain, its missing parts supplied by reference TRBV18 and TRBJ2-7, is NAGVMQNPRHLVRRRGQEARLRCSPMKGHSHVYWYRQLPEEGLKFMVYLQKENIIDESGMPKERFSAEFPKEGPSILRIQQVVRGDSAAYFCASSPDRVSYEQYFGPGTRLTVT.

CDR3 region: CASSAGTTNTDTQYF. CDR3 sequence (DNA): TGTGCCAGCAGTGCCGGGACTACGAACACAGATACGCAGTATTTT. The chain uses TRBV2 and TRBJ2-3; 7 positions agree with TRBD2. V gave up 4 bases and J gave up 2 bases; unmatched junction bases: 6. This CDR3 is built from 15 residues. The germline gives CDR1 SNHLY, CDR2 FYNNEI.

This clone showed up just once. V gene TRBV5-5 combines with J gene TRBJ1-1, with D perhaps matching TRBD1 (5 bases). This CDR3 contains 13 residues. The V gene's germline CDR1 is SGHKS and CDR2 YYEKEE (reference sequence). Trimming removed 4 bases from V and 3 bases from J, with 10 bases in between. In DNA, the CDR3 is TGTGCCAGCAGCCATGGGGGGTACACTGAAGCTTTCTTT. This gives the protein CASSHGGYTEAFF.

The chain couples TRBV2 to TRBJ2-3; 9 bases agree with TRBD1. CDR3 length equals 15 residues. V lost 4 bases to trimming and J lost 2 bases; unmatched junction nucleotides: 4. CDR1 and CDR2 (germline): SNHLY, FYNNEI. CDR3 in DNA: TGTGCCAGCAGTGGACGGACAGGGGCCACAGATACGCAGTATTTT. Its protein product is CASSGRTGATDTQYF.

This chain joins TRBV9 and TRBJ1-4; unclear D gene. The CDR3 length is 14 residues. The germline V gene has CDR1 SGDLS and CDR2 YYNGEE. Trimming took 1 base from V and 8 from J, leaving 12 bases between them. The chain's CDR3 is CASSVSGFDEKLFF. The CDR3 bases are TGTGCCAGCAGCGTATCGGGGTTCGACGAAAAACTGTTTTTT.